Listed below are T cell receptor beta chains from one sample, sequenced in a study of graft-versus-host responses after intestinal transplantation. These receptors' targets are unknown. The table came from immunoSEQ multiplex PCR; TCRdb's copy has only in-frame clones and leaves some out. The table lists more than 100,000 clones, 85% to 95% of them singletons. The sequenced sample was unstimulated CD8+ T cells sorted from spleen or lymph node cells, obtained before intestinal transplant. The receptors derive from a human donor who received an intestinal transplant. The CDR3 runs from the conserved cysteine through the conserved F or W. A D gene is named only where the DNA matches it firmly. Not all rows give a size; the values are once, few, many and, for expanded clones, a class.

j_call clone_size v_call d_call cdr3_aa cdr3_nt
TRBJ2-1 - TRBV28 TRBD2 CASSPGRNPYNEQFF TGTGCCAGCAGTCCCGGGAGGAACCCCTACAATGAGCAGTTCTTC
TRBJ2-2 once TRBV9 TRBD2 CASSHSVAGNTGELFF TGTGCCAGCAGCCATTCGGTAGCGGGGAACACCGGGGAGCTGTTTTTT
TRBJ2-7 - TRBV7-6 - CASSPSGTFSYEQYF TGTGCCAGCAGCCCCTCCGGGACTTTCTCCTACGAGCAGTACTTC
TRBJ2-1 - TRBV2 TRBD2 CASSLRSLAELYNEQFF TGTGCCAGCAGTCTCCGTTCTCTAGCGGAACTCTACAATGAGCAGTTCTTC
TRBJ1-4 - TRBV28 - CASSVQGGLGEKLFF TGTGCCAGCAGTGTACAAGGGGGATTAGGGGAAAAACTGTTTTTT
TRBJ2-7 - TRBV28 TRBD1 CASSPVGDRGVEQYF TGTGCCAGCAGTCCAGTCGGGGACAGGGGCGTCGAGCAGTACTTC
TRBJ2-3 - TRBV12-5 TRBD1 CASGLVRTGGSSTDTQYF TGTGCTAGTGGTTTGGTAAGGACAGGGGGGTCTAGCACAGATACGCAGTATTTT
TRBJ2-7 once TRBV15 TRBD2 CATSTERGRAYEQYF TGTGCCACCAGCACCGAGCGCGGGAGAGCCTACGAGCAGTACTTC
TRBJ2-3 once TRBV29-1 TRBD1 CSVDPGTGGMDTQYF TGCAGCGTTGACCCCGGGACAGGGGGTATGGATACGCAGTATTTT
TRBJ2-1 - TRBV29-1 - CSVAEGNSYNEQFF TGCAGCGTTGCAGAAGGGAACTCCTACAATGAGCAGTTCTTC
TRBJ2-1 - TRBV9 TRBD2 CASSEGLAGIHNEQFF TGTGCCAGCAGCGAAGGACTAGCGGGAATCCACAATGAGCAGTTCTTC
TRBJ1-2 - TRBV19 TRBD1 CASSSRTGKRDYGYTF TGTGCCAGTAGTTCCCGGACAGGGAAAAGGGACTATGGCTACACCTTC
TRBJ2-3 - TRBV11-2 - CASSPRVSDTQYF TGTGCCAGCAGCCCCCGGGTATCAGATACGCAGTATTTT
TRBJ2-7 - TRBV28 TRBD2 CASSLQDVGTSGLYEQYF TGTGCCAGCAGTTTGCAAGATGTTGGGACTAGCGGGCTCTACGAGCAGTACTTC
TRBJ2-7 - TRBV5-1 - CASRSTSSYEQYF TGCGCCAGCAGATCGACTAGCTCCTACGAGCAGTACTTC
TRBJ2-7 - TRBV5-6 - CASSSTDEQYF TGTGCCAGCAGCTCCACCGACGAGCAGTACTTC
TRBJ2-1 - TRBV4-1 - CASSQEIPNYNEQFF TGCGCCAGCAGCCAAGAAATCCCGAACTACAATGAGCAGTTCTTC
TRBJ2-1 - TRBV14 - CASSNGQLLYNEQFF TGTGCCAGCAGCAACGGACAGCTCCTATACAATGAGCAGTTCTTC
TRBJ1-1 - TRBV12-5 - CASAPADRNTEAFF TGTGCTAGTGCCCCAGCGGACAGAAACACTGAAGCTTTCTTT
TRBJ1-1 - TRBV28 TRBD1 CASSLTTGENTEAFF TGTGCCAGCAGTTTAACGACAGGGGAGAACACTGAAGCTTTCTTT
TRBJ2-1 - TRBV4-2 TRBD2 CASSLRLAGNNEQFF TGTGCCAGCAGCCTTAGACTAGCGGGAAACAATGAGCAGTTCTTC
TRBJ2-5 once TRBV11-2 TRBD2 CASSSWGLAGPLEQYF TGTGCCAGCAGTTCCTGGGGGCTAGCGGGTCCCTTGGAGCAGTACTTC
TRBJ2-7 - TRBV6-5 - CASSLDTLRHEQYF TGTGCCAGCAGTTTGGACACGCTACGTCACGAGCAGTACTTC
TRBJ2-5 - TRBV6-1 - CASTRLQETQYF TGTGCCAGCACTCGCCTACAAGAGACCCAGTACTTC
TRBJ2-7 - TRBV6-5 - CASRGIGFTYEQYF TGTGCCAGCAGGGGAATAGGGTTCACCTACGAGCAGTACTTC
TRBJ2-7 - TRBV4-3 - CASSQDTGIPYEQYF TGCGCCAGCAGCCAAGATACAGGGATCCCCTACGAGCAGTACTTC
TRBJ2-2 - TRBV4-3 TRBD1 CASSQDRAASGELFF TGCGCCAGCAGCCAGGACAGGGCGGCGAGCGGGGAGCTGTTTTTT
TRBJ2-5 - TRBV6-5 - CASSPQATSEETQYF TGTGCCAGCAGCCCACAGGCCACCTCGGAAGAGACCCAGTACTTC
TRBJ2-7 - TRBV5-6 TRBD2 CASSSLYSGESYEQYF TGTGCCAGCAGCTCCCTCTATAGCGGGGAATCCTACGAGCAGTACTTC
TRBJ2-7 - TRBV30 - CAWSVQHEQYF TGTGCCTGGAGTGTACAACACGAGCAGTACTTC
TRBJ1-4 - TRBV7-9 - CASSLRTDEKLFF TGTGCCAGCAGCTTAAGGACGGATGAAAAACTGTTTTTT
TRBJ1-4 - TRBV27 TRBD1 CASSLRGGREKLFF TGTGCCAGCAGTTTACGAGGGGGCCGAGAAAAACTGTTTTTT
TRBJ1-5 - TRBV4-3 TRBD1 CASSQDIPGQVSNQPQHF TGCGCCAGCAGCCAAGATATCCCGGGACAGGTTAGCAATCAGCCCCAGCATTTT
TRBJ2-1 - TRBV2 - CATAYSTGHNEQFF TGTGCCACCGCATACTCGACGGGACACAATGAGCAGTTCTTC
TRBJ2-7 - TRBV28 TRBD1 CASSLNDWDRTYEQYF TGTGCCAGCAGTTTGAATGATTGGGACAGGACCTACGAGCAGTACTTC
TRBJ2-2 - TRBV4-3 TRBD1 CASSRAGTVDTGELFF TGCGCCAGCAGCCGAGCCGGGACAGTCGACACCGGGGAGCTGTTTTTT
TRBJ2-7 - TRBV4-1 - CASSPGTRSYEQYF TGCGCCAGCAGCCCCGGGACCCGCTCCTACGAGCAGTACTTC
TRBJ2-3 - TRBV6-5 - CASSYSGTASTDTQYF TGTGCCAGCAGTTACTCGGGTACAGCCTCCACAGATACGCAGTATTTT
TRBJ1-1 - TRBV27 - CASSLSSALNTEAFF TGTGCCAGCAGTTTATCTTCGGCCCTGAACACTGAAGCTTTCTTT